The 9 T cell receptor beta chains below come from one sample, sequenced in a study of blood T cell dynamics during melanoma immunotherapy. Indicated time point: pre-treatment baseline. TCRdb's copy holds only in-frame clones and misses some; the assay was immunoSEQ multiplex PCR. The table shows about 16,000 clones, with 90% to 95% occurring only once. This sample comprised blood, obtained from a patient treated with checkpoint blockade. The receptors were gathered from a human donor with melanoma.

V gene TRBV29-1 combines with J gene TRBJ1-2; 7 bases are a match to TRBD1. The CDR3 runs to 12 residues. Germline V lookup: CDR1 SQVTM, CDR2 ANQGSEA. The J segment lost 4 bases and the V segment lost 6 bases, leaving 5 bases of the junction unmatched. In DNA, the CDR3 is TGCAGCGTGGAGACAGGGCTCTATGGCTACACCTTC. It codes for CSVETGLYGYTF.

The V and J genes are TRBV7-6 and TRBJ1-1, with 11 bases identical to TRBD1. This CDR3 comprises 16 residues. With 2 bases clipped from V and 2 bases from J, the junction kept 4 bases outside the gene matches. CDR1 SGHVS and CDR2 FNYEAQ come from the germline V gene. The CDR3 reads CASSLWTGGNNTEAFF. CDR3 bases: TGTGCCAGCAGCTTATGGACAGGGGGCAATAACACTGAAGCTTTCTTT.

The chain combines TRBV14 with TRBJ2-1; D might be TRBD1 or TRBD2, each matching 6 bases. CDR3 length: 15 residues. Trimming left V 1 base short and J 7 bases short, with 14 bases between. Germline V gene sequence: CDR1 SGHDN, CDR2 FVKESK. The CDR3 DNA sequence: TGTGCCAGCAGCCAAGGATTCGGGGGCAGGAATGAGCAGTTCTTC. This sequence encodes CASSQGFGGRNEQFF.

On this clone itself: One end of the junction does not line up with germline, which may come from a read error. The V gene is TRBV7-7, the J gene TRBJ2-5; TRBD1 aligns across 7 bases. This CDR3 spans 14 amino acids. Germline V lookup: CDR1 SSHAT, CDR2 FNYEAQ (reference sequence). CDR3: CASSLQGPQETQYF. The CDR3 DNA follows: TGTGCTAGCAGCTTACAGGGGCCCCAAGAGACCCAGTACTTC.

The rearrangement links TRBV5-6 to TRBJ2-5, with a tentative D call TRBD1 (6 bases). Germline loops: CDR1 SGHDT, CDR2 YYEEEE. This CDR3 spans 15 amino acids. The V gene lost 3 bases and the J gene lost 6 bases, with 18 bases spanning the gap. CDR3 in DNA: TGTGCCAGCAGCTCTGGACAGACACAAGTGAAGACCCAGTACTTC. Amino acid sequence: CASSSGQTQVKTQYF. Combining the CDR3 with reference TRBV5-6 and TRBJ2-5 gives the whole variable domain DAGVTQSPTHLIKTRGQQVTLRCSPKSGHDTVSWYQQALGQGPQFIFQYYEEEERQRGNFPDRFSGHQFPNYSSELNVNALLLGDSALYLCASSSGQTQVKTQYFGPGTRLLVL.

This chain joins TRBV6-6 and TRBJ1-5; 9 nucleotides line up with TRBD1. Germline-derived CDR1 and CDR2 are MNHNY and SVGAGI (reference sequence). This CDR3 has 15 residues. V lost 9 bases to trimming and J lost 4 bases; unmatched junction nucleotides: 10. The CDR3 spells CASNPAQGANQPQHF. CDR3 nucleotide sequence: TGTGCCAGTAATCCGGCACAGGGGGCGAATCAGCCCCAGCATTTT.

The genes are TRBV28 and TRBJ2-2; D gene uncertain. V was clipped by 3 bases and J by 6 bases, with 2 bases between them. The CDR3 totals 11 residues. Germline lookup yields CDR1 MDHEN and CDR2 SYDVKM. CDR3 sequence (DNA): TGTGCCAGCAGTTTCCCCGGGGAGCTGTTTTTT. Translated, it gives CASSFPGELFF.

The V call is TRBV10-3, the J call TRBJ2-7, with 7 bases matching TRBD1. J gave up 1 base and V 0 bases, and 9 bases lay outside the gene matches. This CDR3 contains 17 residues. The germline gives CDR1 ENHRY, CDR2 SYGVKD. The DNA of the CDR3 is TGTGCCATCAGTGAGTCCCCGGACAGGCAAGGTTCCTACGAGCAGTACTTC. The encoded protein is CAISESPDRQGSYEQYF.

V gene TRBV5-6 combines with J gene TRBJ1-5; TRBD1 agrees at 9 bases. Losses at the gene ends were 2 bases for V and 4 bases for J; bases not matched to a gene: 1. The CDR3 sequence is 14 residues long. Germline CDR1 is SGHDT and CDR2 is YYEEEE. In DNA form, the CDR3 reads TGTGCCAGCAGCTTCGGGACAGGGAATCAGCCCCAGCATTTT. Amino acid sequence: CASSFGTGNQPQHF.